This T cell receptor beta chain appears in the sequencing data of a study of T cell responses to AZD1222 COVID-19 vaccine. Study outcomes and limitations: Unmutated variant regions are reportedly targeted by nearly half of spike-specific TCRs. The study found Spike-specific TCR breadth and depth rose after two AZD1222 doses. CD4 TCRs linked to vaccination spanned spike, dominating at 160-218 and 743-854. Possibly, clonal diversity was underestimated; donors were largely white British and included more females.

Sequenced by immunoSEQ multiplex PCR; TCRdb stores in-frame clones only, minus some. Here the sample spans 180,000 or so clones, 88% being singletons. Of note for this clone: The antigen remains undetermined.

CDR3 size: 13 residues. Per germline, CDR1 SNHLY and CDR2 FYNNEI. V was trimmed by 6 bases and J by 4 bases, leaving 12 bases between them. The specimen was peripheral blood, collected 28 days after the second AZD1222 dose. The genes are TRBV2 and TRBJ1-2; unclear D gene. This receptor was identified in an adult who received the AZD1222 COVID-19 vaccine. In DNA form, the CDR3 reads TGTGCCAGCAGGAGGGCTGGAGGCTATGGCTACACCTTC. Residues: CASRRAGGYGYTF.